These 17 T cell receptor beta chains share one sample of origin, sequenced in a study of blood T cell repertoires in COVID-19. The data were produced by immunoSEQ multiplex PCR, yet TCRdb's version contains in-frame clones alone and is incomplete. In the table there are 150,000 or so clones, roughly nine tenths of which are singletons. The source material was peripheral blood. The receptor set was obtained from a man aged 18-30 years with COVID-19, enrolled during active disease.

This clone was seen just once. The chain joins TRBV9 to TRBJ2-1; TRBD2 matches at 11 bases. CDR1 and CDR2 (germline): SGDLS, YYNGEE. Unmatched junction bases numbered 5, after V lost 6 bases and J lost 6 bases. CDR3 length: 14 amino acids. The CDR3 DNA follows: TGTGCCAGCAACCCGGGACTAGCGGCCAATGAGCAGTTCTTC. As protein: CASNPGLAANEQFF.

The V call is TRBV7-9, the J call TRBJ1-2; TRBD1 might be the D (6 bases). Germline CDR1 and CDR2: SEHNR and FQNEAQ (reference sequence). CDR3 size: 15 residues. With 3 bases removed from V and 5 bases from J, the gap between germline ends came to 16 bases. The CDR3 reads CASSLSGSQGYGYTF. In DNA, the CDR3 is TGTGCCAGCAGCTTGAGCGGGAGCCAGGGGTATGGCTACACCTTC. Filled out from reference TRBV7-9 and TRBJ1-2, the complete variable domain reads DTGVSQNPRHKITKRGQNVTFRCDPISEHNRLYWYRQTLGQGPEFLTYFQNEAQLEKSRLLSDRFSAERPKGSFSTLEIQRTEQGDSAMYLCASSLSGSQGYGYTFGSGTRLTVV.

The rearrangement joins TRBV7-8 to TRBJ2-7, with D possibly being TRBD1 (5 bases). The CDR3 runs 15 residues. Looked up from germline, CDR1 is SGHVS and CDR2 is FQNEAQ. V lost 6 bases and J lost 3, with 18 bases in between. CDR3 amino acids: CASRTRGRAVYEQYF. The CDR3 bases are TGTGCCAGCAGAACCCGAGGCAGGGCGGTCTACGAGCAGTACTTC.

This clone was counted a single time. This chain uses TRBV6-2 or TRBV6-3 with TRBJ2-7, with D possibly being TRBD2 (5 bases). Germline V gene data show CDR1 as MNHEY and CDR2 as SVGEGT. The CDR3 runs to 14 residues. Trimming removed 2 bases at V and 6 bases at J, with 14 bases between. The CDR3 nucleotides read TGTGCCAGCAGTTACCTAGACGGGAACGGCGAGCAGTACTTC. Its protein is CASSYLDGNGEQYF.

The rearrangement links TRBV28 to TRBJ2-5; 8 bases match TRBD2. Germline loops: CDR1 MDHEN, CDR2 SYDVKM. This CDR3 spans 15 amino acids. The trim removed 2 bases at V and 4 bases at J, leaving 6 bases unmatched. CDR3 residues: CASSLPRLAPETQYF. The CDR3 DNA reads TGTGCCAGCAGTTTACCCAGACTAGCGCCAGAGACCCAGTACTTC.

The chain employs TRBV25-1 and TRBJ1-5; TRBD1 matches 9 bases. CDR3 length: 16 amino acids. Unmatched junction bases numbered 7, after V lost 1 base and J lost 6 bases. Germline lookup yields CDR1 MGHDK and CDR2 SYGVNS. The CDR3 sequence: CASSESSGTGIQPQHF. The CDR3 DNA reads as TGTGCCAGCAGTGAATCTTCGGGGACAGGGATTCAGCCCCAGCATTTT.

The gene calls are TRBV5-4 and TRBJ2-5; 7 bases are a match to TRBD1. Germline V gene data show CDR1 as SGHNT and CDR2 as YYREEE (reference sequence). With V trimmed by 0 bases and J by 5 bases, 7 bases remained unmatched. The CDR3 consists of 15 residues. CDR3 coding DNA: TGTGCCAGCAGCTTGGAAAGACAGGGAATGGAGACCCAGTACTTC. Its translation: CASSLERQGMETQYF.

V is TRBV6-5 and J is TRBJ1-1; 9 bases agree with TRBD1. Trimming at V came to 8 bases and at J to 1 base, leaving 8 bases not matched to a gene. CDR3 size: 15 residues. Germline V gives CDR1 MNHEY, CDR2 SVGAGI. The CDR3 here is CASLKQGAANTEAFF. The CDR3 region has the DNA TGTGCCAGCTTGAAACAGGGGGCGGCGAACACTGAAGCTTTCTTT.

V and J are TRBV27 and TRBJ2-7; 8 nucleotides align to TRBD2. The CDR3 is 16 amino acids. V lost 0 bases, J lost 4 bases, and 8 bases stayed unmatched. Germline CDR1 and CDR2: MNHEY and SMNVEV (reference sequence). The CDR3 DNA is TGTGCCAGCAGTTTATCGTCGTTAAGCGGGAGTTACGAGCAGTACTTC. This translates into CASSLSSLSGSYEQYF.

V gene TRBV9 combines with J gene TRBJ2-2; a possible D gene is TRBD1 (6 bases). V was cut by 0 bases and J by 2 bases, with 14 bases left in between. The CDR3 length is 17 residues. Germline V gene data show CDR1 as SGDLS and CDR2 as YYNGEE. Written as DNA, the CDR3 is TGTGCCAGCAGCGTAGGGGGGCAGGGAATAAACACCGGGGAGCTGTTTTTT. As protein: CASSVGGQGINTGELFF.

The V gene is TRBV24-1, the J gene TRBJ2-3; 7 bases agree with TRBD2. Trimming took 2 bases from V and 2 from J; bases not matched to a gene: 6. CDR1 is KGHDR and CDR2 is SFDVKD in the germline V gene. The CDR3 runs to 16 residues. CDR3 loop: CATSDSASGNTDTQYF. The CDR3 DNA is TGTGCCACCAGTGATTCTGCTAGCGGAAACACAGATACGCAGTATTTT.

The chain combines TRBV11-2 with TRBJ1-2, with 9 bases lining up with TRBD1. The CDR3 is 15 amino acids. The germline gives CDR1 SGHAT, CDR2 FQNNGV. V lost 5 bases and J lost 4; bases outside the gene matches: 8. CDR3 in DNA: TGTGCCAGCAGCCCCCGGACAGGGGCGACCTATGGCTACACCTTC. Translated: CASSPRTGATYGYTF.

The chain recombines TRBV2 with TRBJ2-3; TRBD2 matches 11 bases. V was clipped by 6 bases and J by 3 bases; unmatched bases: 8. Germline-derived CDR1 and CDR2 are SNHLY and FYNNEI. The CDR3 is 16 residues long. DNA for the CDR3: TGTGCCAGCAGGCCGGGACTAGCGGCTGGGACAGATACGCAGTATTTT. Translated: CASRPGLAAGTDTQYF.

V gene TRBV28 combines with J gene TRBJ1-6; D remains unclear. The germline CDR1 and CDR2 sequences are MDHEN and SYDVKM. The CDR3 consists of 12 residues. The V gene lost 7 bases and the J gene lost 5 bases, with 6 bases spanning the gap. This CDR3 reads CASNNNNSPLHF. The CDR3 coding sequence is TGTGCCAGCAACAACAATAATTCACCCCTCCACTTT.

V usage is TRBV19 and J usage is TRBJ2-1, with a possible D match to TRBD1 (6 bases). Germline V CDR1 and CDR2: LNHDA, SQIVND (reference sequence). The CDR3 is 16 residues long. V lost 3 bases and J lost 0, with 12 bases in between. DNA of the CDR3: TGTGCCAGTAGTATCTGGGACACGGCCTCCTACAATGAGCAGTTCTTC. Its protein is CASSIWDTASYNEQFF.

The chain joins TRBV6-5 to TRBJ2-7; 9 bases agree with TRBD1. CDR1 is MNHEY and CDR2 is SVGAGI in the germline V gene. The V segment lost 7 bases and the J segment 3 bases; nucleotides outside the gene matches: 4. The CDR3 has 13 residues. The CDR3 coding sequence is TGTGCCAGCACCCGGACAGGGGACTACGAGCAGTACTTC. This gives the protein CASTRTGDYEQYF.

This clone was counted between two and nine times. This sequence joins TRBV7-8 and TRBJ2-2; tentatively, D is TRBD1 (5 bases). The CDR3 is 16 residues long. Germline CDR1 is SGHVS and CDR2 is FQNEAQ. Trimming left V 1 base short and J 5 bases short, with 14 bases between. This CDR3 reads CASSLVPLRGTGELFF. DNA of the CDR3: TGTGCCAGCAGCTTAGTCCCATTAAGGGGAACCGGGGAGCTGTTTTTT.